This TCR beta chain was found in a study of siplizumab effects on memory and regulatory T cells. Findings of the study overall: The suppressive capacity of proliferating Tregs from siplizumab cultures remained unconfirmed. Naive T cells were seemingly more diverse than memory cells, and major contributions to the alloresponse seemed to be made by them.

About this clone itself: What it binds is not known.

Germline trimming cut 5 bases from V and 1 base from J; bases unmatched to any gene: 4. The CDR3 spans 15 residues. Germline-derived CDR1 and CDR2 are SNHLY and FYNNEI. Method: immunoSEQ multiplex PCR; TCRdb's copy keeps in-frame clones and lacks some. Here the sample spans roughly 100,000 clones, around nine tenths being singletons. The source material was CD4+ T cells sorted from blood. The V call is TRBV2, the J call TRBJ1-3; 8 bases agree with TRBD1. This sequence originates from a human donor in good health. The CDR3 DNA reads as TGTGCCAGCAGTTTAAACAGGGGGTCTGGAAACACCATATATTTT. Encoded protein: CASSLNRGSGNTIYF.